Reported below is one T cell receptor (beta chain). Its antigen is undetermined. When ophthalmopathy did not progress within 18 months, Graves' hyperthyroidism was considered stable. Uncontrolled infection, other autoimmune disease, pregnancy or lactation excluded patients. Amplification targeted TCR beta CDR3 regions from RNA transcripts. HTBI primers drove first-round RT-PCR of the TCR CDR3. Each CDR3 protein gets one entry after TCRdb re-called the multiplex PCR reads with MiXCR. The repertoire consists of hundreds of thousands of distinct CDR3 sequences, with more than 30% occurring once and the leading ten covering roughly 8.3%. This record comes from a study of T cells in Graves' hyperthyroidism and ophthalmopathy. Study observations and caveats: Stable hyperthyroidism and ophthalmopathy were separated using 13 V-J signatures.

The CDR3 contains 15 residues. J gave up 5 bases and V 3 bases, and 6 bases lay outside the gene matches. Germline CDR1 and CDR2: SGHAT and FQNNGV. J is TRBJ2-7 and V is TRBV11-2; 11 positions match TRBD1. Sequenced: blood. The receptor comes from a man in his late teens or twenties with Graves' hyperthyroidism. The CDR3 DNA reads TGTGCCAGCAGCTTGCTCGGACAGGGGGCGAACGAGCAGTACTTC. Protein: CASSLLGQGANEQYF.